This T cell receptor (beta chain) was obtained from a study of Ad26.COV2.S vaccination and SARS-CoV-2 variants. Some clones are missing from TCRdb's copy, which holds only in-frame ones; the method was immunoSEQ multiplex PCR. The sample lists 300,000 to 350,000 clones; about 82% were seen once. Germline CDR1 and CDR2: SGHVS and FQNEAQ. This CDR3 is built from 16 residues. Trimming stripped 1 base from V and 2 bases from J, with 12 bases between. Noted treatment: roughly 20 received Ad26.COV2.S at low or high dose, single or two shots; several received placebo; per-sample allocation not given. Sampling happened 63 days after the first vaccine or placebo injection.

This sequence originates from a person between 18 and 65 years old who received the Ad26.COV2.S COVID-19 vaccine or a placebo. Sequenced here: peripheral blood, sampled in a trial of Ad26.COV2.S vaccine versus placebo. The chain carries TRBV7-8 and TRBJ1-3; TRBD1 might be the D (5 bases). CDR3: CASSLGPGRTGNTIYF. CDR3 in DNA: TGTGCCAGCAGCTTAGGGCCGGGGCGTACTGGAAACACCATATATTTT.